What follows are 2 T cell receptor beta chains derived from one specimen sequenced in a study of T cells in Graves' hyperthyroidism and ophthalmopathy. From RNA transcripts, TCR beta CDR3 regions were amplified. The HTBI primer set served for first-round RT-PCR of the TCR CDR3. In TCRdb, the multiplex PCR reads were re-called with MiXCR into one record per CDR3 protein. The sample lists about 610,000 distinct CDR3 sequences, about 16% occurring once. Input material: blood. The receptors originated from a woman aged 40 to 50 with Graves' ophthalmopathy.

This clonotype was counted at least ten times. The chain recombines TRBV13 with TRBJ1-1; 7 bases match TRBD1. Losses at the gene ends were 4 bases for V and 5 bases for J; bases not matched to a gene: 10. The CDR3 sequence is 15 residues long. Germline V lookup: CDR1 PRHDT, CDR2 FYEKMQ (reference sequence). The CDR3 here is CASSSPMLRGTEAFF. The CDR3, as DNA: TGTGCCAGCAGCTCCCCAATGCTCAGGGGGACTGAAGCTTTCTTT. The full variable domain, in which reference TRBV13 and TRBJ1-1 provide the parts outside the CDR3, is AAGVIQSPRHLIKEKRETATLKCYPIPRHDTVYWYQQGPGQDPQFLISFYEKMQSDKGSIPDRFSAQQFSDYHSELNMSSLELGDSALYFCASSSPMLRGTEAFFGQGTRLTVV.

This clonotype showed up many times. This chain links TRBV5-1 with TRBJ2-1; tentatively, D is TRBD2 (6 bases). CDR1 is SGHRS, CDR2 YFSETQ, per germline. The CDR3 length is 15 residues. V dropped 0 bases and J dropped 6 bases, with 13 bases sitting between them. The CDR3 DNA sequence: TGCGCCAGCAGCTTGGTAGCGGACCCTCGCAATGAGCAGTTCTTC. Its protein product is CASSLVADPRNEQFF.